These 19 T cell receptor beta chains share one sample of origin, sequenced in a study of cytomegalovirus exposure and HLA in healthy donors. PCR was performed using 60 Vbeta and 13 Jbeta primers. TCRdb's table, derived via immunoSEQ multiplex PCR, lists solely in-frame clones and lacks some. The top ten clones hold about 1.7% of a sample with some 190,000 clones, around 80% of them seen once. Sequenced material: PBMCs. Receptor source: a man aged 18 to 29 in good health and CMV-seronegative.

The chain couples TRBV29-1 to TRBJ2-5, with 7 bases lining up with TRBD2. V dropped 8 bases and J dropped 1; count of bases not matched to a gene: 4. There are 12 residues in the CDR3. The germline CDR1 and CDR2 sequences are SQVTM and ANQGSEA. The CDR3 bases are TGCAGCTGGGGGAGGGCCCAAGAGACCCAGTACTTC. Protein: CSWGRAQETQYF. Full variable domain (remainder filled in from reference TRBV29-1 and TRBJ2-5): SAVISQKPSRDICQRGTSLTIQCQVDSQVTMMFWYRQQPGQSLTLIATANQGSEATYESGFVIDKFPISRPNLTFSTLTVSNMSPEDSSIYLCSWGRAQETQYFGPGTRLLVL.

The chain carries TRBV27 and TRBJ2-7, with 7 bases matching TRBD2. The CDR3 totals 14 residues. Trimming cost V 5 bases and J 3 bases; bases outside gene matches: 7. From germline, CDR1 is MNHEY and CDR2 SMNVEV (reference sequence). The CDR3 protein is CASSLSGWGYEQYF. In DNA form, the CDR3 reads TGTGCCAGCAGTCTTAGCGGGTGGGGCTACGAGCAGTACTTC.

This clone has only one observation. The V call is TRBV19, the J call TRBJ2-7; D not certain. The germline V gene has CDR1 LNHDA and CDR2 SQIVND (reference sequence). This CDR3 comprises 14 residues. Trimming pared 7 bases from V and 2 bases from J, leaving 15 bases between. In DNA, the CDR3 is TGTGCCAGTACACCCATGCAATCGGCCTACGAGCAGTACTTC. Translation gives CASTPMQSAYEQYF.

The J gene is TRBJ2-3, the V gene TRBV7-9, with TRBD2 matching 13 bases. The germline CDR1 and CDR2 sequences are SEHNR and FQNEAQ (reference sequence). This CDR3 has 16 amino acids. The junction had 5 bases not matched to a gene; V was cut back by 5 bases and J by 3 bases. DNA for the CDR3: TGTGCCAGCAGCATCAGACTAGCGGGAGGAACAGATACGCAGTATTTT. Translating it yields CASSIRLAGGTDTQYF.

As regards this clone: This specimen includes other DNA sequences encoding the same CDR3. The CDR3 coding sequence is TGTGCCAGCAGCTTAGGGGACAGCAAGAATGAAAAACTGTTTTTT. The encoded protein is CASSLGDSKNEKLFF. V is TRBV7-9 and J is TRBJ1-4; 7 bases agree with TRBD1. The V segment lost 1 base and the J segment 5 bases; nucleotides outside the gene matches: 4. The length of the CDR3 is 15 residues. The germline V gene has CDR1 SEHNR and CDR2 FQNEAQ (reference sequence).

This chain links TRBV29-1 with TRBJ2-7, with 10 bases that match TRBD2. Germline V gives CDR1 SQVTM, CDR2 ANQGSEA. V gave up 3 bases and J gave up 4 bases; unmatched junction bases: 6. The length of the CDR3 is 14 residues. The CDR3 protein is CSVEGLAFGYEQYF. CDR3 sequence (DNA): TGCAGCGTTGAGGGACTAGCGTTTGGTTACGAGCAGTACTTC.

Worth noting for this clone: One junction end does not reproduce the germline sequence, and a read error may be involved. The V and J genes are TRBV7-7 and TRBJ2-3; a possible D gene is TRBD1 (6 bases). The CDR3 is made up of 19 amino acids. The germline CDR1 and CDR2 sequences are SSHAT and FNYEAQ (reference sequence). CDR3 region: CASSFGDPFGTTSTDTQYF. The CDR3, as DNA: TGTGCTAGCAGCTTTGGGGATCCTTTCGGGACAACTAGCACAGATACGCAGTATTTT.

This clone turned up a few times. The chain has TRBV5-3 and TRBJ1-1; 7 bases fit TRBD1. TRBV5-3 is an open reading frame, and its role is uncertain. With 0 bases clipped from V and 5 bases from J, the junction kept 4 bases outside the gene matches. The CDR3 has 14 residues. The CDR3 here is CARSLDRGTTEAFF. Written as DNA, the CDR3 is TGTGCCAGAAGCTTGGACAGGGGTACGACTGAAGCTTTCTTT.

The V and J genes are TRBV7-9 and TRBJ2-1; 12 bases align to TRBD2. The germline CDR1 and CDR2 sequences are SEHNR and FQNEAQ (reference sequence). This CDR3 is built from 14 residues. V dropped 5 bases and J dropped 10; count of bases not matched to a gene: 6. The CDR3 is CASSIPSGGAEQFF. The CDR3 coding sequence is TGTGCCAGCAGCATCCCTAGCGGGGGGGCGGAGCAGTTCTTC.

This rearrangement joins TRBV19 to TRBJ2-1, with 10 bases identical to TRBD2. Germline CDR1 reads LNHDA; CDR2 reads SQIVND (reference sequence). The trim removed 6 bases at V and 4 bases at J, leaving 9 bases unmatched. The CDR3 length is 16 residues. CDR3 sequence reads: CASRNIAGGVYNEQFF. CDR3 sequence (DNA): TGTGCCAGTAGAAATATAGCGGGGGGAGTTTACAATGAGCAGTTCTTC.

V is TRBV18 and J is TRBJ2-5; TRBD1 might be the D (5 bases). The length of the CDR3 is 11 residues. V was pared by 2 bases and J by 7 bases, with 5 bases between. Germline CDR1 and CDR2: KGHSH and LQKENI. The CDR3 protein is CASSPTGTQYF. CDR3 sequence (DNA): TGTGCCAGCTCACCAACAGGGACCCAGTACTTC.

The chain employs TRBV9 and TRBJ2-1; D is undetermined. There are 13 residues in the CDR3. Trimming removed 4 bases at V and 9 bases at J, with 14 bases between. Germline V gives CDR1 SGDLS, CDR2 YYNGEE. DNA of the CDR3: TGTGCCAGCAGCCCCTCCAGGTCGGCTGAGCAGTTCTTC. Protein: CASSPSRSAEQFF.

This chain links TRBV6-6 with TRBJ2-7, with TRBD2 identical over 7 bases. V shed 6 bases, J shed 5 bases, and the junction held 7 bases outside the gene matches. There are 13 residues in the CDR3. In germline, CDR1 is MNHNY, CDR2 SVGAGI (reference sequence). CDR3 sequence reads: CASSSSGANEQYF. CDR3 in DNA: TGTGCCAGCAGCTCCAGCGGGGCCAACGAGCAGTACTTC.

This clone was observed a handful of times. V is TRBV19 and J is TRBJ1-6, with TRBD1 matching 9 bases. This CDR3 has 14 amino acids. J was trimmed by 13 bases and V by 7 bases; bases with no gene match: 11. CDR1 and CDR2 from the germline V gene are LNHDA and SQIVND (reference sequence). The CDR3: CASMGGTGIFPLHF. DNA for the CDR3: TGTGCCAGTATGGGGGGGACAGGGATCTTCCCCCTCCACTTT.

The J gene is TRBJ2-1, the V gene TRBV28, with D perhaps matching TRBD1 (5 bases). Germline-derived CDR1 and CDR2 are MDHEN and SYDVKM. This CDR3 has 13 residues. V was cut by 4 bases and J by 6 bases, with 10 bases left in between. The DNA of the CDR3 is TGTGCCAGCAGTTCCGGCAGGGCCAATGAGCAGTTCTTC. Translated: CASSSGRANEQFF.

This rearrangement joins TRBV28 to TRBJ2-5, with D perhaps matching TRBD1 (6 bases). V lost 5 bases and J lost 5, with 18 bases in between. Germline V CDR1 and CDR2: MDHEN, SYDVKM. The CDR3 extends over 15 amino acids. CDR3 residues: CASSLGHPSGETQYF. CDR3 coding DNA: TGTGCCAGCAGTCTGGGACATCCAAGTGGGGAGACCCAGTACTTC.

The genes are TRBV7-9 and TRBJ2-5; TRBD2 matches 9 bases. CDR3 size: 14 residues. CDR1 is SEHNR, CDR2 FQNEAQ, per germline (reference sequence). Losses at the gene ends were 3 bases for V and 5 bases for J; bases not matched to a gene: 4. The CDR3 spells CASSLPTSGETQYF. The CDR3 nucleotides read TGTGCCAGCAGCTTGCCGACTAGCGGTGAGACCCAGTACTTC.

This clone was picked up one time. CDR3 in amino acids: CASSPGTGPYWETQYF. CDR3 DNA: TGCGCCAGCAGTCCAGGGACAGGGCCCTATTGGGAGACCCAGTACTTC. The V and J genes are TRBV10-1 and TRBJ2-5, with TRBD1 identical over 9 bases. The CDR3 runs to 16 residues. Germline values: CDR1 WNHNN, CDR2 SYGVQD (reference sequence). The V segment lost 5 bases and the J segment 5 bases; nucleotides outside the gene matches: 12.

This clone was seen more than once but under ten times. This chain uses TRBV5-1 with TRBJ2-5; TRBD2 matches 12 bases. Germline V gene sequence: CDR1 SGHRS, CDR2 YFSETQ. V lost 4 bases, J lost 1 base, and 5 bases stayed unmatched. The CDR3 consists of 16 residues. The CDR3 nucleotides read TGCGCCAGCAGCCCTACTAGCGGGGGGTTCCAAGAGACCCAGTACTTC. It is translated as CASSPTSGGFQETQYF. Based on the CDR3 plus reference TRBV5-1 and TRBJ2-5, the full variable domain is KAGVTQTPRYLIKTRGQQVTLSCSPISGHRSVSWYQQTPGQGLQFLFEYFSETQRNKGNFPGRFSGRQFSNSRSEMNVSTLELGDSALYLCASSPTSGGFQETQYFGPGTRLLVL.